The rows below give T cell receptor beta chains drawn from one sample of a study of regulatory T cells in long-lasting Graves disease. TCRdb re-derived calls from the multiplex PCR reads in MiXCR, one entry per CDR3 protein. Of roughly 450,000 distinct CDR3 sequences listed, 23% are singletons. Specimen: peripheral blood mononuclear cells (PBMCs), collected when the disease was refractory, from a patient treated with antithyroid drugs. The origin of the receptors is a female donor with Graves disease. Both conserved end residues are trimmed from each CDR3. The order of the fields is V gene, J gene, CDR3 protein.

v_call: TRBV27
j_call: TRBJ2-6
cdr3_aa: ASSWDRGSVGANVLT

v_call: TRBV30
j_call: TRBJ1-5
cdr3_aa: AWSPAGQPQH

v_call: TRBV30
j_call: TRBJ2-7
cdr3_aa: AWSSPTQNSYEQY

v_call: TRBV7-9
j_call: TRBJ1-3
cdr3_aa: ASSLALQGVTGNTIY

v_call: TRBV28
j_call: TRBJ1-2
cdr3_aa: ASNKKQGGGYT

v_call: TRBV4-3
j_call: TRBJ1-2
cdr3_aa: ASSQDRLLGYT

v_call: TRBV29-1
j_call: TRBJ1-1
cdr3_aa: SVPQALNTEAF

v_call: TRBV28
j_call: TRBJ1-2
cdr3_aa: ASRYGTGGGYGYT

v_call: TRBV15
j_call: TRBJ2-7
cdr3_aa: ATSFDVGGEQY

v_call: TRBV7-2
j_call: TRBJ2-5
cdr3_aa: ASSLRGPKSETQY

v_call: TRBV7-9
j_call: TRBJ2-7
cdr3_aa: ASSTSWGNSGEQY

v_call: TRBV7-9
j_call: TRBJ2-7
cdr3_aa: ASSSAGLAGEQY

v_call: TRBV9
j_call: TRBJ2-7
cdr3_aa: ASSVGSTPYEQY

v_call: TRBV30
j_call: TRBJ1-5
cdr3_aa: AWTQRGSNQPQH

v_call: TRBV24-1
j_call: TRBJ2-7
cdr3_aa: ATCGQRTYEQY

v_call: TRBV20-1
j_call: TRBJ1-6
cdr3_aa: SARDKGEMVLSPLH

v_call: TRBV7-2
j_call: TRBJ1-1
cdr3_aa: ASSQVRASNTEAF

v_call: TRBV20-1
j_call: TRBJ2-7
cdr3_aa: SAIRGGAGHYEQY

v_call: TRBV4-1
j_call: TRBJ1-1
cdr3_aa: ASSQASGRNTEAF

v_call: TRBV5-1
j_call: TRBJ1-2
cdr3_aa: ASSLDRVYGYT

v_call: TRBV5-5
j_call: TRBJ2-2
cdr3_aa: ASRRGLAGDTGELF

v_call: TRBV20-1
j_call: TRBJ2-2
cdr3_aa: SARATATGELF

v_call: TRBV28
j_call: TRBJ2-2
cdr3_aa: ASTLLAGNTGELF

v_call: TRBV6-1
j_call: TRBJ1-1
cdr3_aa: ASSSWDKEGRKAF

v_call: TRBV20-1
j_call: TRBJ1-6
cdr3_aa: SAPRRGGESPLH

v_call: TRBV3-1
j_call: TRBJ1-2
cdr3_aa: ASSQASWGYT

v_call: TRBV20-1
j_call: TRBJ2-7
cdr3_aa: SAAWAGHEQY

v_call: TRBV6-5
j_call: TRBJ1-1
cdr3_aa: ASSYTPQGAGEAF

v_call: TRBV10-3
j_call: TRBJ2-7
cdr3_aa: AISAPGTGPYEQY

v_call: TRBV16
j_call: TRBJ1-1
cdr3_aa: ASSQSRGAGTEAF

v_call: TRBV12-3/TRBV12-4
j_call: TRBJ1-3
cdr3_aa: ASSPRTASSGNTIY

v_call: TRBV20-1
j_call: TRBJ1-2
cdr3_aa: SAQTGGANYGYT

v_call: TRBV20-1
j_call: TRBJ2-1
cdr3_aa: SARVGSKSYNEQF

v_call: TRBV7-2
j_call: TRBJ2-3
cdr3_aa: ASRQGRGTDTQY

v_call: TRBV19
j_call: TRBJ2-7
cdr3_aa: ASSIEGQLGEQY

v_call: TRBV6-2/TRBV6-3
j_call: TRBJ2-6
cdr3_aa: ASSSLTNRDRVAGANVLT

v_call: TRBV7-9
j_call: TRBJ1-1
cdr3_aa: ASSLGLRGEAF

v_call: TRBV28
j_call: TRBJ1-1
cdr3_aa: ASSPPGTLNTEAF

v_call: TRBV28
j_call: TRBJ1-2
cdr3_aa: ASSDSNYGYT

v_call: TRBV20-1
j_call: TRBJ1-2
cdr3_aa: SARDRVGGYGYT

v_call: TRBV19
j_call: TRBJ1-1
cdr3_aa: ATKRGHTEAF

v_call: TRBV6-4
j_call: TRBJ2-7
cdr3_aa: ASSGAELSYEQY

v_call: TRBV4-2
j_call: TRBJ2-4
cdr3_aa: ASSQGQGASKNIQY

v_call: TRBV7-9
j_call: TRBJ2-1
cdr3_aa: ASSRVEQF

v_call: TRBV27
j_call: TRBJ2-7
cdr3_aa: ASVRPREQY

v_call: TRBV30
j_call: TRBJ2-7
cdr3_aa: AWSVGWGNDYGQY

v_call: TRBV5-1
j_call: TRBJ1-3
cdr3_aa: ASSTGPDRAIGNTIY

v_call: TRBV3-1
j_call: TRBJ1-2
cdr3_aa: ASSQRTGGVNGYT